The next 21 T cell receptor beta chains were all read from a single sample in a study of T cells in Graves' hyperthyroidism and ophthalmopathy (dated by TCRdb to 2018 to 2020). Preparation of the library involved multiplex PCR. TCRdb lists the instrument as Illumina HiSeq 2000. The TCR beta CDR3 regions were amplified from the RNA transcripts. The TCR CDR3 was subjected to a first round of RT-PCR using the HTBI primer set and the Qiagen OneStep RT-PCR kit. TCRdb redid the processing of the public reads, applying fastp at Q25 and MiXCR, and retained in-frame beta chains. Identical CDR3 proteins give one entry, which carries the most common genes and DNA. The sample table lists 550,000 to 700,000 distinct CDR3 sequences, around 45% of them with a count of one. The ten top clones hold under 20% of the sample. The material sequenced was peripheral blood or thyroid tissue (not recorded which). The receptors were gathered from an adult woman with Graves' disease, either hyperthyroidism or ophthalmopathy (not recorded which).

This sequence joins TRBV12-3 or TRBV12-4 and TRBJ1-3; D not resolved. Deletions cut 8 bases from V and 7 bases from J, with 9 bases between. CDR3 length: 11 amino acids. In DNA, the CDR3 is TGTGCCAGCCCCATCGGGAACACCATATATTTT. It specifies CASPIGNTIYF.

The chain couples TRBV15 to TRBJ1-4; D remains unclear. The CDR3 is 15 residues long. V lost 0 bases and J 3 bases, leaving 8 bases between the germline ends. Germline values: CDR1 LNHNV, CDR2 YYDKDF (reference sequence). CDR3 nucleotide sequence: TGTGCCACCAGCAGAGATATCGGAGCTAATGAAAAACTGTTTTTT. Amino acids: CATSRDIGANEKLFF.

The V call is TRBV19, the J call TRBJ1-1; TRBD1 matches 7 bases. The CDR3 is 13 residues long. J gave up 2 bases and V 6 bases, and 3 bases lay outside the gene matches. Germline loops: CDR1 LNHDA, CDR2 SQIVND (reference sequence). CDR3 protein: CASRQGFNTEAFF. CDR3 DNA sequence: TGTGCCAGTAGACAGGGGTTTAACACTGAAGCTTTCTTT.

This clonotype has only a few counts. This chain links TRBV5-1 with TRBJ1-2; TRBD1 might be the D (6 bases). Germline V gene data show CDR1 as SGHRS and CDR2 as YFSETQ. The CDR3 length is 13 residues. V was trimmed by 7 bases and J by 7 bases, leaving 17 bases between them. The CDR3 sequence: CASSNPQGSGYTF. The CDR3 bases are TGCGCCAGCTCGAACCCACAGGGATCTGGCTACACCTTC. Full variable domain (remainder filled in from reference TRBV5-1 and TRBJ1-2): KAGVTQTPRYLIKTRGQQVTLSCSPISGHRSVSWYQQTPGQGLQFLFEYFSETQRNKGNFPGRFSGRQFSNSRSEMNVSTLELGDSALYLCASSNPQGSGYTFGSGTRLTVV.

This CDR3 reads CASSLVGSGLKETQYF. In nucleotides, the CDR3 is TGTGCCAGCAGCTTGGTGGGGAGCGGGCTGAAAGAGACCCAGTACTTC. The V and J genes are TRBV5-5 and TRBJ2-5, with D possibly TRBD2 on 6 matching bases. Germline loops: CDR1 SGHKS, CDR2 YYEKEE (reference sequence). Trimming stripped 0 bases from V and 3 bases from J, with 15 bases between. The CDR3 consists of 16 residues.

This clonotype was seen a few times. This rearrangement joins TRBV2 to TRBJ2-1, with TRBD2 matching 12 bases. Unmatched junction bases numbered 11, after V lost 6 bases and J lost 14 bases. The germline CDR1 and CDR2 sequences are SNHLY and FYNNEI. CDR3 length: 14 residues. CDR3 sequence: CASSRSSGRDQKFF. Written as DNA, the CDR3 is TGTGCCAGCAGCCGCTCTAGCGGGAGGGATCAAAAGTTCTTC.

This clonotype was counted between two and nine times. The rearrangement links TRBV10-3 to TRBJ1-1; D is uncertain. The CDR3 extends over 18 amino acids. Germline-derived CDR1 and CDR2 are ENHRY and SYGVKD. The V end lost 0 bases, the J end lost 1 base, and 18 bases lay between the germline ends. This chain's CDR3 is CAISESTGWNVANTEAFF. Written as DNA, the CDR3 is TGTGCCATCAGTGAGTCGACGGGTTGGAATGTCGCGAACACTGAAGCTTTCTTT.

Concerning this clonotype: This may be a read error, as it is one base from a much larger clone. The V call is TRBV11-2, the J call TRBJ2-7; 10 positions match TRBD1. V dropped 5 bases and J dropped 0; count of bases not matched to a gene: 4. There are 15 residues in the CDR3. Germline values: CDR1 SGHAT, CDR2 FQNNGV. The CDR3: CASSPGTGASYEQYF. CDR3 nucleotide sequence: TGTGCCAGCAGCCCCGGGACAGGGGCCTCCTACGAGCAGTACTTC. The complete variable domain, with remaining parts taken from reference TRBV11-2 and TRBJ2-7, reads EAGVAQSPRYKIIEKRQSVAFWCNPISGHATLYWYQQILGQGPKLLIQFQNNGVVDDSQLPKDRFSAERLKGVDSTLKIQPAKLEDSAVYLCASSPGTGASYEQYFGPGTRLTVT.

This clonotype was detected ten times or more. The chain carries TRBV7-2 and TRBJ2-7, with no clear D. The CDR3 consists of 15 residues. Trimming removed 5 bases from V and 2 bases from J, with 16 bases in between. The germline V gene has CDR1 SGHTA and CDR2 FQGNSA. CDR3 residues: CASSPAAQAAYEQYF. The CDR3 DNA is TGTGCCAGCAGCCCCGCAGCGCAGGCTGCCTACGAGCAGTACTTC.

The CDR3 coding sequence is TGTGCCAGCAGCTTAGCGGCCAGGGCCTACGACTACACCTTC. As protein: CASSLAARAYDYTF. This rearrangement joins TRBV7-9 to TRBJ1-2, with a tentative D call TRBD1 (5 bases). The CDR3 extends over 14 amino acids. CDR1 is SEHNR and CDR2 is FQNEAQ in the germline V gene (reference sequence). V lost 0 bases, J lost 10 bases, and 15 bases lay in between.

A remark on this clonotype: One end of the junction is discordant with germline, which a read error may explain. This chain links TRBV5-1 with TRBJ2-7, with D perhaps matching TRBD1 or TRBD2 (5 bases each). CDR1 SGHRS and CDR2 YFSETQ come from the germline V gene. The CDR3 is 14 residues long. CDR3 sequence: CASSLQQGVYERYF. The CDR3 DNA follows: TGCGCCAGCAGCTTGCAGCAGGGAGTGTACGAGCGGTACTTC.

This clonotype was observed a few times. The chain combines TRBV4-1 with TRBJ2-2; the D gene is possibly TRBD1 (5 bases). This CDR3 region has 15 residues. CDR1 is MGHRA and CDR2 is YSYEKL in the germline V gene. The ends were cut back, 1 base at V and 4 bases at J, with 10 bases in the middle. The CDR3 is CASSQGQGPTGELFF. CDR3 nucleotides: TGCGCCAGCAGCCAAGGGCAGGGTCCCACCGGGGAGCTGTTTTTT.

This clonotype was counted many times. The rearrangement links TRBV2 to TRBJ1-5; 7 bases match TRBD1. Looked up from germline, CDR1 is SNHLY and CDR2 is FYNNEI. This CDR3 is 14 amino acids long. J was trimmed by 3 bases and V by 4 bases; bases with no gene match: 3. The CDR3 bases are TGTGCCAGCAGTGCGACAGGGCCCAATCAGCCCCAGCATTTT. This sequence encodes CASSATGPNQPQHF.

In its sample, this clonotype was seen once. The V gene is TRBV10-3, the J gene TRBJ1-4, with D tentatively TRBD1 (6 bases). From germline, CDR1 is ENHRY and CDR2 SYGVKD. V dropped 5 bases and J dropped 0 bases, with 16 bases sitting between them. The CDR3 runs to 17 residues. The CDR3 protein is CAISLGGKGATNEKLFF. The DNA of the CDR3 is TGTGCCATCAGTCTGGGGGGCAAGGGAGCAACTAATGAAAAACTGTTTTTT.

The sample holds one count of this clonotype. The CDR3 reads CASSASGGGNSPLHF. The DNA for the CDR3 is TGTGCCAGCAGCGCAAGCGGCGGGGGTAATTCACCCCTCCACTTT. This chain connects TRBV9 to TRBJ1-6, with a weak D call TRBD1 (5 bases). The CDR3 runs to 15 residues. Germline V lookup: CDR1 SGDLS, CDR2 YYNGEE. The V gene lost 3 bases and the J gene lost 6 bases, with 13 bases spanning the gap.

This rearrangement joins TRBV7-6 to TRBJ2-1; 7 bases line up with TRBD2. The V gene end was trimmed by 7 bases and the J gene end by 6 bases; junction bases not matched to a gene: 12. The germline V gene has CDR1 SGHVS and CDR2 FNYEAQ. The CDR3 is 15 residues long. The CDR3 loop is CASTRGSLLPNEQFF. The CDR3 DNA sequence: TGTGCCAGCACCCGCGGGAGCTTACTCCCCAATGAGCAGTTCTTC.

Of note for this clonotype: An end of the junction does not agree with germline; a read error may underlie this. J is TRBJ2-7 and V is TRBV9; 7 bases fit TRBD1. CDR1 is SGDLS and CDR2 is YYNGEE in the germline V gene. The CDR3 has 13 amino acids. CDR3: CATSSRDSYERYF. CDR3 in DNA: TGTGCCACCTCGTCCCGGGACAGTTACGAGCGGTACTTC.

This clonotype has a count of ten or more. The gene calls are TRBV14 and TRBJ2-6; no firm D call. Trimming took 6 bases from V and 1 from J, leaving 10 bases between them. Looked up from germline, CDR1 is SGHDN and CDR2 is FVKESK. This CDR3 spans 15 amino acids. CDR3 nucleotides: TGTGCCAGCAGACCCCCCCGGTCTGGGGCCAACGTCCTGACTTTC. Protein: CASRPPRSGANVLTF. The full variable domain, completed using reference TRBV14 and TRBJ2-6, is EAGVTQFPSHSVIEKGQTVTLRCDPISGHDNLYWYRRVMGKEIKFLLHFVKESKQDESGMPNNRFLAERTGGTYSTLKVQPAELEDSGVYFCASRPPRSGANVLTFGAGSRLTVL.

This sequence joins TRBV2 and TRBJ2-2; 12 nucleotides align to TRBD2. The CDR3 contains 18 residues. Germline V gene lookup returns CDR1 SNHLY and CDR2 FYNNEI. The junction had 15 bases not matched to a gene; V was cut back by 6 bases and J by 7 bases. Here the CDR3 DNA reads TGTGCCAGCAGCGGGACTGGGCTAGCGGGAGGGCGGATCGGGGAGCTGTTTTTT. Amino acids: CASSGTGLAGGRIGELFF. The full variable domain, its missing parts supplied by reference TRBV2 and TRBJ2-2, is EPEVTQTPSHQVTQMGQEVILRCVPISNHLYFYWYRQILGQKVEFLVSFYNNEISEKSEIFDDQFSVERPDGSNFTLKIRSTKLEDSAMYFCASSGTGLAGGRIGELFFGEGSRLTVL.

With respect to this clonotype: This CDR3 is missing its conserved last phenylalanine or tryptophan, likely due to a read error. The DNA is omitted, as the CDR3 cannot be located on it reliably, and the CDR3 follows TCRdb's listing. This rearrangement joins TRBV9 to TRBJ2-5; TRBD1, the table's D call, lacks a check against the DNA. Inclusive of both ends, the CDR3 amounts to 8 amino acids. Germline values: CDR1 SGDLS, CDR2 YYNGEE. CDR3 region: CASSVEGT.

The rearrangement uses TRBV28 and TRBJ2-7; 12 bases fit TRBD1. V trimming: 3 bases; J trimming: 1 base; junction bases outside the gene matches: 19. Germline assignment: CDR1 MDHEN and CDR2 SYDVKM. The CDR3 contains 21 residues. This CDR3 is CASSFYIYRDRGRGTSYEQYF. The CDR3 DNA follows: TGTGCCAGCAGTTTCTACATTTACCGGGACAGGGGGCGCGGTACTTCCTACGAGCAGTACTTC.